Below are 30 T cell receptor beta chains sequenced from a single sample in a study of beta chain features in type 1 diabetes. Reverse transcribing all isolated RNA meant expressed TCRB transcripts were sequenced. Measured with immunoSEQ multiplex PCR; TCRdb has only the in-frame clones, and not every one. The table lists about 140,000 clones, approximately 10% of them singletons. The sample consisted of central memory CD4+ T cells from blood. The receptors originated from a middle-aged woman in good health.

This clone was found a few times. The rearrangement uses TRBV7-9 and TRBJ2-2; D is unresolved. CDR3 length: 14 residues. The germline gives CDR1 SEHNR, CDR2 FQNEAQ (reference sequence). V shed 5 bases and J shed 1 base, with 8 bases lying between them. The CDR3 DNA is TGTGCCAGCAGCGCGCTACTGAACACCGGGGAGCTGTTTTTT. Its protein is CASSALLNTGELFF.

This clone was seen more than once but under ten times. V gene TRBV27 combines with J gene TRBJ2-2; 10 bases are shared with TRBD1. CDR3 length: 16 amino acids. The germline CDR1 and CDR2 sequences are MNHEY and SMNVEV (reference sequence). After removal of 5 bases from V and 6 bases from J, the junction contained 9 bases not matched to a gene. This chain's CDR3 is CASSRDRGKIAGELFF. CDR3 sequence (DNA): TGTGCCAGCAGTAGGGACAGGGGAAAAATTGCCGGGGAGCTGTTTTTT.

This clone was seen a few times. The chain carries TRBV7-2 and TRBJ1-2; a weak D match, TRBD1 (6 bases). Deletions cut 1 base from V and 4 bases from J, with 10 bases between. Germline V gene sequence: CDR1 SGHTA, CDR2 FQGNSA. The CDR3 runs 14 residues. This chain's CDR3 is CASSLVLDSYGYTF. The CDR3 DNA follows: TGTGCCAGCAGCTTAGTATTGGACAGCTATGGCTACACCTTC.

The chain joins TRBV6-5 to TRBJ1-2; D perhaps matches TRBD1 (6 bases). Trimming took off 8 bases at V and 8 bases at J, with 21 bases between the two ends. Germline V lookup: CDR1 MNHEY, CDR2 SVGAGI. This CDR3 region has 14 residues. The CDR3 is CASVDSRDVRGYTF. CDR3 DNA sequence: TGTGCCAGCGTGGACAGCAGGGACGTCCGAGGCTACACCTTC.

This clone was seen only a few times. The genes are TRBV19 and TRBJ2-3; the D gene is possibly TRBD1 (5 bases). Germline V gene sequence: CDR1 LNHDA, CDR2 SQIVND (reference sequence). The ends were cut back, 0 bases at V and 6 bases at J, with 10 bases in the middle. The CDR3 length is 14 residues. The CDR3 loop is CASSIDGSGDTQYF. The CDR3 DNA is TGTGCCAGTAGTATAGATGGTTCAGGGGATACGCAGTATTTT.

This clone was recorded a few times. The chain couples TRBV2 to TRBJ2-5, with TRBD2 identical over 8 bases. The J segment lost 7 bases and the V segment lost 4 bases, leaving 11 bases of the junction unmatched. Germline CDR1 is SNHLY and CDR2 is FYNNEI. The CDR3 is 15 amino acids. The CDR3 DNA follows: TGTGCCAGCAGTGGGTTGCGGGGGGCCGGTGGGACCCAGTACTTC. Translated: CASSGLRGAGGTQYF.

In this sample, this clone turned up many times. The gene calls are TRBV18 and TRBJ1-1, with a weak D call TRBD1 (5 bases). Trimming cost V 6 bases and J 4 bases, with 15 bases left between them. CDR1 and CDR2 from the germline V gene are KGHSH and LQKENI. The CDR3 is 14 amino acids. The CDR3 coding sequence is TGTGCCAGCTCCCAGGGACTGCAGTTCACTGAAGCTTTCTTT. It codes for CASSQGLQFTEAFF. Supplemented by reference TRBV18 and TRBJ1-1, the full variable domain reads NAGVMQNPRHLVRRRGQEARLRCSPMKGHSHVYWYRQLPEEGLKFMVYLQKENIIDESGMPKERFSAEFPKEGPSILRIQQVVRGDSAAYFCASSQGLQFTEAFFGQGTRLTVV.

Many counts were recorded for this clone. The V gene is TRBV10-3, the J gene TRBJ2-7; TRBD1 aligns across 7 bases. Germline CDR1 and CDR2: ENHRY and SYGVKD. The CDR3 runs 11 residues. The V segment lost 6 bases and the J segment 5 bases; nucleotides outside the gene matches: 1. This CDR3 reads CAIRGTDEQYF. The CDR3 bases are TGTGCCATCAGGGGGACAGACGAGCAGTACTTC.

Comments on this clone: A read error may produce the germline difference seen at one junction end. The CDR3 DNA is TGTGCCAGCAGCTCTGAACAGCCGCTTGGTTCAACCCTCCACTTT. Encoded protein: CASSSEQPLGSTLHF. The chain links TRBV5-6 to TRBJ1-6; unclear D gene. The germline CDR1 and CDR2 sequences are SGHDT and YYEEEE. This CDR3 region has 15 residues. The variable domain in full, completed from reference TRBV5-6 and TRBJ1-6, reads DAGVTQSPTHLIKTRGQQVTLRCSPKSGHDTVSWYQQALGQGPQFIFQYYEEEERQRGNFPDRFSGHQFPNYSSELNVNALLLGDSALYLCASSSEQPLGSTLHFGNGTRLTVT.

This chain connects TRBV19 to TRBJ1-2; 7 nucleotides agree with TRBD1. CDR1 and CDR2 (germline): LNHDA, SQIVND (reference sequence). V trimming: 6 bases; J trimming: 6 bases; junction bases outside the gene matches: 7. There are 13 residues in the CDR3. The DNA for the CDR3 is TGTGCCAGTAGCCAAACTCAGGGGGATGGCTACACCTTC. The encoded protein is CASSQTQGDGYTF.

This clone was seen only a few times. The rearrangement uses TRBV6-5 and TRBJ1-1; no reliable D call. This CDR3 is built from 11 residues. Deletions cut 5 bases from V and 7 bases from J, with 8 bases between. The V gene's germline CDR1 is MNHEY and CDR2 SVGAGI. CDR3: CASSILGEAFF. Written as DNA, the CDR3 is TGTGCCAGCAGTATTCTAGGTGAAGCTTTCTTT.

This clone was found a few times. The chain combines TRBV19 with TRBJ1-2, with D tentatively TRBD1 (5 bases). With 1 base removed from V and 2 bases from J, the gap between germline ends came to 8 bases. The CDR3 is made up of 14 amino acids. The germline V gene encodes CDR1 LNHDA and CDR2 SQIVND (reference sequence). The CDR3 here is CASSIGGGNYGYTF. The CDR3 region has the DNA TGTGCCAGTAGTATAGGCGGGGGAAACTATGGCTACACCTTC.

The sample holds a few counts of this clone. The chain couples TRBV9 to TRBJ1-1; 8 nucleotides agree with TRBD1. Trimming removed 2 bases from V and 6 bases from J; junction bases left unmatched: 3. CDR1 and CDR2 from the germline V gene are SGDLS and YYNGEE. The CDR3 contains 13 residues. This CDR3 reads CASSVTGDSEAFF. For the CDR3, the DNA is TGTGCCAGCAGCGTGACAGGGGACTCTGAAGCTTTCTTT.

The J gene is TRBJ1-6, the V gene TRBV6-1, with D possibly TRBD1 on 6 matching bases. The CDR3 runs to 15 residues. Germline-derived CDR1 and CDR2 are MNHNS and SASEGT. V shed 4 bases and J shed 2 bases, with 9 bases lying between them. The CDR3 loop is CASSAGTTYNSPLHF. CDR3 nucleotides: TGTGCCAGCAGTGCCGGGACAACCTATAATTCACCCCTCCACTTT.

The sample holds a few counts of this clone. This chain joins TRBV4-3 and TRBJ1-3; D call uncertain. The V end lost 0 bases, the J end lost 0 bases, and 12 bases lay between the germline ends. CDR1 and CDR2 from the germline V gene are LGHNA and YSLEER. The CDR3 is made up of 17 amino acids. The CDR3 is CASSQDLVMSSGNTIYF. For the CDR3, the DNA is TGCGCCAGCAGCCAAGATCTGGTGATGAGCTCTGGAAACACCATATATTTT.

This clone was seen a handful of times. The V and J genes are TRBV11-2 and TRBJ2-2; TRBD2 might be the D (7 bases). Germline lookup yields CDR1 SGHAT and CDR2 FQNNGV. The germline V and J ends were trimmed by 4 bases and 6 bases, with 18 bases remaining between them. The CDR3 has 16 amino acids. The CDR3 DNA reads TGTGCCAGCAGCTCATGGGCTAAGGGGGGGCCCGGGGAGCTGTTTTTT. Encoded protein: CASSSWAKGGPGELFF.

This clone was counted between two and nine times. The chain's CDR3 is CASTLRWDRGAEAKNIQYF. For the CDR3, the DNA is TGTGCCAGCACCCTTAGATGGGACAGGGGAGCCGAGGCCAAAAACATTCAGTACTTC. The chain joins TRBV7-4 to TRBJ2-4, with 10 positions matching TRBD1. Germline assignment: CDR1 SGHVT and CDR2 SQSDAQ. The V gene end was trimmed by 7 bases and the J gene end by 1 base; junction bases not matched to a gene: 16. The CDR3 has 19 amino acids.

The sample holds many counts of this clone. The chain joins TRBV4-3 to TRBJ1-6; a weak D match, TRBD1 (6 bases). Looked up from germline, CDR1 is LGHNA and CDR2 is YSLEER. The CDR3 consists of 15 residues. V was shortened by 0 bases and J by 6 bases, with 9 bases between the two germline ends. The CDR3 loop reads CASSQETGPNSPLHF. The CDR3 DNA reads as TGCGCCAGCAGCCAAGAGACAGGCCCTAATTCACCCCTCCACTTT.

This clone showed up just a few times. V usage is TRBV19 and J usage is TRBJ1-5; tentative D call: TRBD1 (5 bases). Germline lookup yields CDR1 LNHDA and CDR2 SQIVND (reference sequence). V lost 6 bases, J lost 2 bases, and 14 bases lay in between. The CDR3 totals 15 residues. CDR3 in amino acids: CASRGGAGRNQPQHF. Here the CDR3 DNA reads TGTGCCAGTAGGGGTGGGGCAGGTCGCAATCAGCCCCAGCATTTT.

V usage is TRBV5-1 and J usage is TRBJ1-4, with 8 bases fitting TRBD1. Looked up from germline, CDR1 is SGHRS and CDR2 is YFSETQ. The CDR3 is 15 residues long. Germline trimming cut 2 bases from V and 8 bases from J; bases unmatched to any gene: 8. For the CDR3, the DNA is TGCGCCAGCAGCTTAGGACAGGGCTCTGGGGAAAAACTGTTTTTT. Its translation is CASSLGQGSGEKLFF.

This clone was seen more than once but under ten times. V gene TRBV6-6 combines with J gene TRBJ2-2, with 8 bases that match TRBD1. V gave up 4 bases and J gave up 5 bases; unmatched junction bases: 6. The germline V gene encodes CDR1 MNHNY and CDR2 SVGAGI (reference sequence). CDR3 size: 15 residues. This CDR3 reads CASSFGQGATGELFF. The CDR3 region has the DNA TGTGCCAGCAGTTTCGGGCAGGGGGCGACCGGGGAGCTGTTTTTT.

J is TRBJ2-7 and V is TRBV18; 10 nucleotides agree with TRBD2. The germline V gene has CDR1 KGHSH and CDR2 LQKENI. Trimming cost V 3 bases and J 0 bases; bases outside gene matches: 5. The CDR3 totals 16 residues. The CDR3 DNA reads as TGTGCCAGCTCACCGCTAGCGGGGGCCCCCTCCTACGAGCAGTACTTC. It is translated as CASSPLAGAPSYEQYF.

This chain joins TRBV6-5 and TRBJ2-1; 11 bases map to TRBD2. Germline trimming cut 0 bases from V and 9 bases from J; bases unmatched to any gene: 7. This CDR3 contains 16 residues. Per the germline V gene, CDR1 is MNHEY and CDR2 is SVGAGI. This CDR3 is CASSYSTSGMGSEQFF. The CDR3 DNA is TGTGCCAGCAGTTACTCGACTAGCGGGATGGGCAGTGAGCAGTTCTTC.

This clone came up a few times. The rearrangement links TRBV7-2 to TRBJ1-2; 9 bases match TRBD1. The CDR3 is 14 residues long. Germline V CDR1 and CDR2: SGHTA, FQGNSA. V trimming: 3 bases; J trimming: 2 bases; junction bases outside the gene matches: 1. The CDR3 sequence: CASSFGQGNYGYTF. The CDR3 coding sequence is TGTGCCAGCAGCTTCGGACAGGGGAACTATGGCTACACCTTC.

The table lists this clone with a few counts. V is TRBV19 and J is TRBJ2-3; tentatively, D is TRBD2 (5 bases). V was shortened by 4 bases and J by 4 bases, with 6 bases between the two germline ends. From germline, CDR1 is LNHDA and CDR2 SQIVND (reference sequence). The CDR3 totals 12 residues. In DNA form, the CDR3 reads TGTGCCAGTAGTAGGACTGCAGATACGCAGTATTTT. Its protein is CASSRTADTQYF.

This clone showed up just a few times. The V call is TRBV4-1, the J call TRBJ2-3; TRBD2 aligns across 7 bases. The CDR3 spans 16 residues. Trimming cost V 2 bases and J 4 bases; bases outside gene matches: 9. In germline, CDR1 is MGHRA, CDR2 YSYEKL. CDR3 bases: TGCGCCAGCAGCCAATTAGGCGGGGGTTTGCCAGATACGCAGTATTTT. This translates into CASSQLGGGLPDTQYF.

There are a few counts of this clone. This chain uses TRBV4-3 with TRBJ2-5, with 7 positions matching TRBD1. CDR1 and CDR2 from the germline V gene are LGHNA and YSLEER. This CDR3 region has 16 residues. With 0 bases clipped from V and 5 bases from J, the junction kept 9 bases outside the gene matches. The CDR3 region has the DNA TGCGCCAGCAGCCAAGATGCAGGGGGTTTAGGGGAGACCCAGTACTTC. The encoded protein is CASSQDAGGLGETQYF.

V and J are TRBV7-2 and TRBJ1-6; possibly TRBD1 for D (5 bases). The CDR3 sequence is 15 residues long. The ends were cut back, 11 bases at V and 1 base at J, with 15 bases in the middle. From germline, CDR1 is SGHTA and CDR2 FQGNSA. The CDR3 nucleotides are TGTGCCTCGCAAGACCAGGGTTCCTATAATTCACCCCTCCACTTT. The encoded protein is CASQDQGSYNSPLHF.

The table lists this clone with a few counts. This chain connects TRBV4-2 to TRBJ1-5, with 7 bases that match TRBD1. Germline V CDR1 and CDR2: LGHNA, YNFKEQ. The ends lost 4 bases at V and 6 bases at J; junction bases unmatched: 9. This CDR3 is 15 amino acids long. In nucleotides, the CDR3 is TGTGCCAGCAGCCCGGCAGACAGGGACAGTCAGCCCCAGCATTTT. Amino acids: CASSPADRDSQPQHF.

This clone was counted many times. Written as DNA, the CDR3 is TGTGCCAGCAGAGGGACAGAGAACATTCAGTACTTC. Its protein product is CASRGTENIQYF. The genes are TRBV7-9 and TRBJ2-4; 7 positions match TRBD1. The CDR3 length is 12 residues. Germline V gene data show CDR1 as SEHNR and CDR2 as FQNEAQ (reference sequence). V shed 6 bases and J 7 bases; nucleotides not matched to a gene: 3.